The clone carrying this TCR beta chain has a single count. Its antigen is not known. Following extraction, RNA underwent reverse transcription to cDNA, which served as the sequencing template. TCRdb keeps only in-frame clones here, not all; method: immunoSEQ multiplex PCR. The sample has approximately 99,000 clones, 50% to 60% seen once. The data originate from a study of CD8+ T cells in alopecia areata. Germline assignment: CDR1 MNHEY and CDR2 SVGAGI. Trimming shortened V by 4 bases and J by 6 bases, and 10 bases separated the two germline ends. CDR3 size: 13 residues. Study-wide results and caveats: Alopecia totalis/universalis scalp especially showed more expanded CD8+ clones than normal scalp.

The V call is TRBV6-5, the J call TRBJ1-5; D unclear. This TCR derives from a human donor with alopecia areata. Specimen: NKG2D-low CD8+ T cells sorted from blood. This CDR3 reads CASSSGPGQPQHF. As DNA, the CDR3 is TGTGCCAGCAGTTCTGGACCGGGTCAGCCCCAGCATTTT.